These 24 T cell receptor beta chains were sequenced from one sample in a study of cytomegalovirus exposure and HLA in healthy donors. PCR amplification relied on 60 Vbeta primers (plus 13 Jbeta primers). The method was immunoSEQ multiplex PCR; TCRdb's version includes in-frame clones alone and lacks a portion of them. The sample records roughly 100,000 clones, around four fifths being singletons. Sequencing was done on a sample of PBMCs. These receptors were obtained from a man in his forties or fifties in good health and CMV-seronegative.

The chain links TRBV6-1 to TRBJ2-7, with a weak D call TRBD1 (6 bases). The V end lost 2 bases, the J end lost 3 bases, and 11 bases lay between the germline ends. This CDR3 is 14 amino acids long. Per germline, CDR1 MNHNS and CDR2 SASEGT. CDR3 in DNA: TGTGCCAGCAGTGAACAGGCAGGGGACTACGAGCAGTACGTC. It translates to CASSEQAGDYEQYV.

This sequence joins TRBV5-1 and TRBJ1-1; 7 bases are a match to TRBD1. Per germline, CDR1 SGHRS and CDR2 YFSETQ. The CDR3 length is 12 residues. The V and J ends lost 5 bases and 7 bases, in that order; junction bases with no gene match: 5. CDR3 bases: TGCGCCAGCAGACAGGGGAGAGGTGAAGCTTTCTTT. Its translation is CASRQGRGEAFF.

This clone was seen a handful of times. This chain uses TRBV19 with TRBJ2-5; D is uncertain. Trimming took 3 bases from V and 4 from J, leaving 18 bases between them. Germline lookup yields CDR1 LNHDA and CDR2 SQIVND (reference sequence). The CDR3 sequence is 16 residues long. The CDR3 DNA follows: TGTGCCAGTAGTATCCTCAGCCCCGGGTATGGAGAGACCCAGTACTTC. This translates into CASSILSPGYGETQYF.

The chain is built from TRBV21-1 and TRBJ2-3; the D segment call TRBD2 is taken from the table without a DNA check. TRBV21-1 is reported as a pseudogene. There are 19 residues in the CDR3. CDR3 region: CASSKGPYVGTSVTDTQYF. As DNA, the CDR3 is TGTGCCAGCAGCAAGGGTCCTTATGTCGGGACTAGCGTAACAGATACGCAGTATTTT.

CDR3 loop: CAWSEQTGYHGYTF. DNA of the CDR3: TGTGCCTGGAGCGAACAAACAGGGTACCATGGCTACACCTTC. The V and J genes are TRBV30 and TRBJ1-2; D might be TRBD1 (6 bases). This CDR3 contains 14 residues. Trimming removed 3 bases at V and 6 bases at J, with 17 bases between. The germline CDR1 and CDR2 sequences are GTSNPN and SVGIG (reference sequence).

The J gene is TRBJ1-6, the V gene TRBV18, with 7 bases aligning to TRBD1. This CDR3 has 13 residues. The ends lost 6 bases at V and 10 bases at J; junction bases unmatched: 6. Germline V gene sequence: CDR1 KGHSH, CDR2 LQKENI. CDR3: CASSDTGVSPLHF. CDR3 DNA sequence: TGTGCCAGCTCCGATACAGGGGTCTCACCCCTCCACTTT.

V gene TRBV7-3 combines with J gene TRBJ2-2; 8 bases map to TRBD2. V gave up 2 bases and J gave up 4 bases; unmatched junction bases: 3. The CDR3 covers 15 residues. Per germline, CDR1 SGHTA and CDR2 FQGTGA. CDR3 nucleotides: TGTGCCAGCAGCTTAGGGCTAGCGGGCACCGGGGAGCTGTTTTTT. This gives the protein CASSLGLAGTGELFF. The entire variable domain, with the rest obtained from reference TRBV7-3 and TRBJ2-2, is as follows: GAGVSQTPSNKVTEKGKYVELRCDPISGHTALYWYRQSLGQGPEFLIYFQGTGAADDSGLPNDRFFAVRPEGSVSTLKIQRTERGDSAVYLCASSLGLAGTGELFFGEGSRLTVL.

This chain joins TRBV15 and TRBJ1-4; D remains ambiguous. Germline-derived CDR1 and CDR2 are LNHNV and YYDKDF (reference sequence). V lost 0 bases and J lost 5, with 4 bases in between. The CDR3 sequence is 13 residues long. The CDR3 DNA reads TGTGCCACCAGCAGAGATTTAAATGAAAAACTGTTTTTT. Protein product: CATSRDLNEKLFF. Variable domain in full (rest from reference TRBV15 and TRBJ1-4): DAMVIQNPRYQVTQFGKPVTLSCSQTLNHNVMYWYQQKSSQAPKLLFHYYDKDFNNEADTPDNFQSRRPNTSFCFLDIRSPGLGDTAMYLCATSRDLNEKLFFGSGTQLSVL.

This clone has more than one count but fewer than ten. The rearrangement uses TRBV19 and TRBJ1-4, with 10 bases fitting TRBD1. V dropped 6 bases and J dropped 8; count of bases not matched to a gene: 6. Germline CDR1 LNHDA, CDR2 SQIVND (reference sequence). The CDR3 runs 14 residues. CDR3 sequence reads: CASRDRGEEEKLFF. The CDR3 DNA follows: TGTGCCAGTAGGGACAGGGGGGAGGAAGAAAAACTGTTTTTT.

This clone was counted a few times. The chain carries TRBV6-5 and TRBJ1-4; possible D gene TRBD1, 6 bases. There are 12 residues in the CDR3. Trimming removed 4 bases at V and 8 bases at J, with 8 bases between. Germline V lookup: CDR1 MNHEY, CDR2 SVGAGI. The CDR3 sequence: CASSSRGEKLFF. Here the CDR3 DNA reads TGTGCCAGCAGTTCGAGGGGGGAAAAACTGTTTTTT.

This chain joins TRBV6-6 and TRBJ2-5; 13 bases match TRBD2. V dropped 5 bases and J dropped 1; count of bases not matched to a gene: 1. CDR1 and CDR2 (germline): MNHNY, SVGAGI (reference sequence). This CDR3 is built from 15 residues. The CDR3, as DNA: TGTGCCAGCAGTCGGACTAGCGGGAGCCAAGAGACCCAGTACTTC. Translation gives CASSRTSGSQETQYF.

The chain couples TRBV29-1 to TRBJ1-3; D might be TRBD1 (6 bases). V was clipped by 3 bases and J by 7 bases, with 16 bases between them. This CDR3 has 14 amino acids. The germline gives CDR1 SQVTM, CDR2 ANQGSEA. CDR3 region: CSVDLGRGTNTIYF. CDR3 nucleotides: TGCAGCGTTGATCTTGGCAGGGGAACGAACACCATATATTTT.

The CDR3 sequence: CASWGGADLLLAQFF. The CDR3 nucleotides are TGTGCCAGCTGGGGGGGGGCCGACTTATTACTCGCGCAGTTCTTC. This chain uses TRBV7-8 with TRBJ2-1, with a possible D match to TRBD2 (7 bases). The CDR3 length is 15 residues. Germline CDR1 and CDR2: SGHVS and FQNEAQ. V lost 8 bases, J lost 12 bases, and 26 bases lay in between.

The chain links TRBV13 to TRBJ2-1; TRBD2 is a possible D gene (6 bases). Deletions cut 4 bases from V and 8 bases from J, with 15 bases between. Looked up from germline, CDR1 is PRHDT and CDR2 is FYEKMQ (reference sequence). The CDR3 consists of 14 residues. The CDR3 loop reads CASSSDGTGDEQFF. Here the CDR3 DNA reads TGTGCCAGCAGCTCGGATGGGACTGGAGATGAGCAGTTCTTC.

The gene calls are TRBV19 and TRBJ1-6; no clear D gene. Germline V gives CDR1 LNHDA, CDR2 SQIVND (reference sequence). V was cut by 5 bases and J by 7 bases, with 12 bases left in between. CDR3 length equals 14 residues. CDR3 sequence (DNA): TGTGCCAGTAGTCTCAGCGGAGGAAATTCACCCCTCCACTTT. Encoded protein: CASSLSGGNSPLHF.

The rearrangement links TRBV15 to TRBJ1-3; TRBD1 might be the D (5 bases). Germline loops: CDR1 LNHNV, CDR2 YYDKDF (reference sequence). CDR3 length equals 16 residues. V gave up 0 bases and J gave up 4 bases, with 13 bases separating them. The CDR3 loop reads CATSREAGTGGNTIYF. The DNA of the CDR3 is TGTGCCACCAGCAGAGAAGCCGGGACTGGAGGAAACACCATATATTTT.

This sequence joins TRBV4-1 and TRBJ1-1; 9 bases agree with TRBD1. The junction had 10 bases not matched to a gene; V was cut back by 3 bases and J by 11 bases. Per germline, CDR1 MGHRA and CDR2 YSYEKL. CDR3 length: 14 residues. CDR3 sequence reads: CASSQGLRDRAAFF. CDR3 bases: TGCGCCAGCAGCCAGGGACTTAGGGACAGGGCCGCTTTCTTT.

The V and J genes are TRBV6-1 and TRBJ2-4; weak D call: TRBD1 (6 bases). The CDR3 totals 15 residues. From germline, CDR1 is MNHNS and CDR2 SASEGT. With 8 bases removed from V and 0 bases from J, the gap between germline ends came to 14 bases. CDR3 sequence: CASLGQPLAKNIQYF. The DNA for the CDR3 is TGTGCCAGCCTCGGACAGCCACTAGCCAAAAACATTCAGTACTTC.

The chain couples TRBV28 to TRBJ1-1; D might be TRBD1 (5 bases). The ends were cut back, 2 bases at V and 8 bases at J, with 15 bases in the middle. CDR3 size: 14 residues. Germline V gives CDR1 MDHEN, CDR2 SYDVKM. CDR3: CASSLQEREGEAFF. CDR3 coding DNA: TGTGCCAGCAGTTTACAGGAGCGGGAGGGGGAAGCTTTCTTT.

This sequence joins TRBV18 and TRBJ1-1; weak D call: TRBD1 (5 bases). The CDR3 has 17 amino acids. Germline V lookup: CDR1 KGHSH, CDR2 LQKENI. V dropped 2 bases and J dropped 2 bases, with 18 bases sitting between them. The CDR3 sequence: CASSPYRGWEVNTEAFF. CDR3 bases: TGTGCCAGCTCACCATACCGGGGGTGGGAAGTTAACACTGAAGCTTTCTTT.

The J gene is TRBJ1-5, the V gene TRBV6-5; unclear D gene. The CDR3 is 14 amino acids. The V end was cut by 2 bases, the J end by 7 bases, with 12 bases between. The germline CDR1 and CDR2 sequences are MNHEY and SVGAGI. The CDR3 protein is CASSYGDEGQPQHF. The CDR3 DNA is TGTGCCAGCAGTTACGGAGACGAGGGCCAGCCCCAGCATTTT.

V is TRBV19 and J is TRBJ2-5; TRBD2 agrees at 14 bases. After removal of 5 bases from V and 3 bases from J, the junction contained 2 bases not matched to a gene. Germline V gives CDR1 LNHDA, CDR2 SQIVND (reference sequence). The CDR3 loop spans 15 amino acids. CDR3 sequence: CASSAGLAGEETQYF. CDR3 DNA sequence: TGTGCCAGTAGTGCGGGACTAGCGGGGGAAGAGACCCAGTACTTC.

This clone was detected a few times. One end of the junction does not line up with germline, which may come from a read error. J is TRBJ2-3 and V is TRBV18; D may correspond to TRBD1 or TRBD2 (5 bases each). The CDR3 sequence is 14 residues long. Germline values: CDR1 KGHSH, CDR2 LQKENI. DNA of the CDR3: TGTGCCAGCGCACCGGGGATAGGGGCAGATACGCAGTATTTT. It specifies CASAPGIGADTQYF.

The chain joins TRBV19 to TRBJ1-4, with 7 bases identical to TRBD1. CDR1 LNHDA and CDR2 SQIVND come from the germline V gene (reference sequence). With V trimmed by 8 bases and J by 11 bases, 8 bases remained unmatched. The CDR3 covers 12 residues. CDR3 amino acids: CASRQGTDKLFF. The CDR3 nucleotides are TGTGCCAGTCGACAGGGAACTGACAAACTGTTTTTT.